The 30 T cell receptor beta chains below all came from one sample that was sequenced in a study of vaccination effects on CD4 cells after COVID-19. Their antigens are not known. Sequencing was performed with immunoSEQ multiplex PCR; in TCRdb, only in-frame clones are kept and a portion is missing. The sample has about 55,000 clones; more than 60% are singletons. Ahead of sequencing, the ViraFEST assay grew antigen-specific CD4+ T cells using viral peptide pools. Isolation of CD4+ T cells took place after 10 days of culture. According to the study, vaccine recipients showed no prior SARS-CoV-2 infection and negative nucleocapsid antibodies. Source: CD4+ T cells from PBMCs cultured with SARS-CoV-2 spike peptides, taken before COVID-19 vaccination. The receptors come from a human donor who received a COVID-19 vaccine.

DNA of the CDR3: TGTGCTAGTGGTTTGACAGAGACAGATACGCAGTATTTT. Its protein product is CASGLTETDTQYF. The chain recombines TRBV12-5 with TRBJ2-3; D gene ambiguous. Germline V gene lookup returns CDR1 LGHNT and CDR2 FRNRAP. The CDR3 is 13 amino acids. Trimming left V 2 bases short and J 3 bases short, with 6 bases between.

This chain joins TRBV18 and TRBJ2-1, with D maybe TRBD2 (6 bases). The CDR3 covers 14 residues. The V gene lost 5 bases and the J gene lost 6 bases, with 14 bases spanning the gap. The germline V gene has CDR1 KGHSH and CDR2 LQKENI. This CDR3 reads CASSATGTSNEQFF. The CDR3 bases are TGTGCCAGCTCAGCCACCGGGACTTCCAATGAGCAGTTCTTC.

CDR3 region: CASSLGGGYEQYF. The DNA of the CDR3 is TGTGCCAGCAGCTTGGGCGGCGGCTACGAGCAGTACTTC. The V gene is TRBV5-5, the J gene TRBJ2-7; no definite D call. Between the trimmed V and J ends, which lost 0 bases and 3 bases, there was a span of 7 bases. The CDR3 is 13 amino acids. Germline values: CDR1 SGHKS, CDR2 YYEKEE (reference sequence). Filled out from reference TRBV5-5 and TRBJ2-7, the complete variable domain reads DAGVTQSPTHLIKTRGQQVTLRCSPISGHKSVSWYQQVLGQGPQFIFQYYEKEERGRGNFPDRFSARQFPNYSSELNVNALLLGDSALYLCASSLGGGYEQYFGPGTRLTVT.

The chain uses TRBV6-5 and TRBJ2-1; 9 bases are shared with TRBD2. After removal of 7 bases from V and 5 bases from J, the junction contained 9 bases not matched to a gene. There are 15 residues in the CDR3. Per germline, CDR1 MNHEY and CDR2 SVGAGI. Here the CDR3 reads CASTLGTSSNNEQFF. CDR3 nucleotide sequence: TGTGCCAGCACCCTAGGGACTAGCTCTAACAATGAGCAGTTCTTC.

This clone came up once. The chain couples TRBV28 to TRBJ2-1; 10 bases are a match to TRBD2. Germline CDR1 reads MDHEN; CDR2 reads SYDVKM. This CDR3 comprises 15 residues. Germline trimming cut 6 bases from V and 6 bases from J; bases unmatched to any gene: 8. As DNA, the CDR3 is TGTGCCAGCAGCTCAGCCCCTAGCGGGGGCAATGAGCAGTTCTTC. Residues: CASSSAPSGGNEQFF.

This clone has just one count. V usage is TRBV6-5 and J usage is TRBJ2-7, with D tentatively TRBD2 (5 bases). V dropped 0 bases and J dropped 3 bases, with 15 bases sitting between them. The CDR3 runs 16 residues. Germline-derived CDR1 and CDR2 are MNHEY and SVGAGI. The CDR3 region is CASSYSRGKGNYEQYF. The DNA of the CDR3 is TGTGCCAGCAGTTACTCGAGAGGGAAGGGAAACTACGAGCAGTACTTC.

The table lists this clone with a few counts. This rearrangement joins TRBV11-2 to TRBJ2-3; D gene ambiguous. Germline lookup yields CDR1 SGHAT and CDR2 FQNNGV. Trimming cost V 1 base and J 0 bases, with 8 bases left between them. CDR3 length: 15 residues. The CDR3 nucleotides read TGTGCCAGCAGCTTAGCCGACTCTAGCACAGATACGCAGTATTTT. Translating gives CASSLADSSTDTQYF.

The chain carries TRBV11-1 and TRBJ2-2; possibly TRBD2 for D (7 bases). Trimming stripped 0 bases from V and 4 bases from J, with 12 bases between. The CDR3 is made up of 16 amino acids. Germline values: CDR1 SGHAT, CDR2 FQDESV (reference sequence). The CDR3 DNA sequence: TGTGCCAGCAGCTTAGCGGGGGGGCCCGGCACCGGGGAGCTGTTTTTT. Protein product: CASSLAGGPGTGELFF.

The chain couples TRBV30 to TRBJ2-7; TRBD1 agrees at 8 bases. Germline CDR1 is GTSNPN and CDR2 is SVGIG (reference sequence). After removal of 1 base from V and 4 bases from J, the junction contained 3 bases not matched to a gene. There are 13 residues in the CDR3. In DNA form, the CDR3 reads TGTGCCTGGAGTGGGACAGGGTTTTACGAGCAGTACTTC. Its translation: CAWSGTGFYEQYF.

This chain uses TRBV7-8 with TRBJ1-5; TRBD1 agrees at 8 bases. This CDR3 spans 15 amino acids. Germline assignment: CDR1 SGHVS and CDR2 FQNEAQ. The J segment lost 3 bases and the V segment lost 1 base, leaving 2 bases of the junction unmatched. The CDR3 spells CASSLGQGANQPQHF. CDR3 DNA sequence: TGTGCCAGCAGCTTAGGGCAGGGGGCCAATCAGCCCCAGCATTTT.

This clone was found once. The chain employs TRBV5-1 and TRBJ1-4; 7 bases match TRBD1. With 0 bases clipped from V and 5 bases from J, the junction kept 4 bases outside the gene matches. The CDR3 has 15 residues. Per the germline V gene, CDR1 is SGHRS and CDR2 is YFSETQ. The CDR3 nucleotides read TGCGCCAGCAGCTTGGGGGTCAGGGGGAATGAAAAACTGTTTTTT. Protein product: CASSLGVRGNEKLFF. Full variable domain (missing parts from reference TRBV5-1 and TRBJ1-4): KAGVTQTPRYLIKTRGQQVTLSCSPISGHRSVSWYQQTPGQGLQFLFEYFSETQRNKGNFPGRFSGRQFSNSRSEMNVSTLELGDSALYLCASSLGVRGNEKLFFGSGTQLSVL.

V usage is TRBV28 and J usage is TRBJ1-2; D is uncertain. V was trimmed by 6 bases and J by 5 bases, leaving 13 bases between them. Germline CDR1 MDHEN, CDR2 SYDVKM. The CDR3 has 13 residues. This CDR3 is CASRPPGWYGYTF. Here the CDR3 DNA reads TGTGCCAGCAGACCCCCCGGATGGTATGGCTACACCTTC.

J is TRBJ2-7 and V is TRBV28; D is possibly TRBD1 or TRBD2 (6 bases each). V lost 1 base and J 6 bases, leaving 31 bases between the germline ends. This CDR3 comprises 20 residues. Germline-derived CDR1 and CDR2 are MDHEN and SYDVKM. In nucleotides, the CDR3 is TGTGCCAGCAGTTTATTCACGAAAAGAAACGGGGGTGAGGGACATCTCGAGCAGTACTTC. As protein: CASSLFTKRNGGEGHLEQYF.

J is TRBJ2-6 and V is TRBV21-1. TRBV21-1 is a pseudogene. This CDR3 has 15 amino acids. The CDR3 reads CASSKGYSGANVLTF. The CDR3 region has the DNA TGTGCCAGCAGCAAAGGATACTCTGGGGCCAACGTCCTGACTTTC.

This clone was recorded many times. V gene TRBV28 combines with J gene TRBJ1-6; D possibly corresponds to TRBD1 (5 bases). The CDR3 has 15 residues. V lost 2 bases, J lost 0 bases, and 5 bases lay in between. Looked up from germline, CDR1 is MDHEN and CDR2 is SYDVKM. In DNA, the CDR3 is TGTGCCAGCAGTTTAAGGGGCTCCTATAATTCACCCCTCCACTTT. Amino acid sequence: CASSLRGSYNSPLHF. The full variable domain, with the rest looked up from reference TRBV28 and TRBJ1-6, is DVKVTQSSRYLVKRTGEKVFLECVQDMDHENMFWYRQDPGLGLRLIYFSYDVKMKEKGDIPEGYSVSREKKERFSLILESASTNQTSMYLCASSLRGSYNSPLHFGNGTRLTVT.

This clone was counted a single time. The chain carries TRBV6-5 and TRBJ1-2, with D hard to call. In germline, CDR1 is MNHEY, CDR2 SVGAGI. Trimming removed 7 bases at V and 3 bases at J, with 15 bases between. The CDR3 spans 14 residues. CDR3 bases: TGTGCCAGCAATCAAATGGAGATTCACTATGGCTACACCTTC. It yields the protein CASNQMEIHYGYTF.

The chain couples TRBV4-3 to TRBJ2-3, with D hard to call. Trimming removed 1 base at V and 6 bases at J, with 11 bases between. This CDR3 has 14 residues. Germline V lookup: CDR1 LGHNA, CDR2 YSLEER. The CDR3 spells CASSQGYHKDTQYF. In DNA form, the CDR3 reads TGCGCCAGCAGCCAAGGGTACCATAAGGATACGCAGTATTTT.

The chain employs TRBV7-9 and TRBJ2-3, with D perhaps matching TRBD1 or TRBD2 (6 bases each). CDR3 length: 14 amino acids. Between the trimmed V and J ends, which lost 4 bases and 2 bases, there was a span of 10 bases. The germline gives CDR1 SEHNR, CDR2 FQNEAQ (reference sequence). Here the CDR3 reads CASSSTGATDTQYF. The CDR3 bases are TGTGCCAGCAGCTCGACGGGGGCCACAGATACGCAGTATTTT.

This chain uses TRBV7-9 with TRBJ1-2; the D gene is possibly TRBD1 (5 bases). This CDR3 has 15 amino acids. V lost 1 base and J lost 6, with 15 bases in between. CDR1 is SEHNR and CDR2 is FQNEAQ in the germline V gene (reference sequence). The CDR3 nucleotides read TGTGCCAGCAGCTTAGGACAGCCAGGAGACCATGGCTACACCTTC. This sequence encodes CASSLGQPGDHGYTF. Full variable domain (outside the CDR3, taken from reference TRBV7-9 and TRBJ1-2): DTGVSQNPRHKITKRGQNVTFRCDPISEHNRLYWYRQTLGQGPEFLTYFQNEAQLEKSRLLSDRFSAERPKGSFSTLEIQRTEQGDSAMYLCASSLGQPGDHGYTFGSGTRLTVV.

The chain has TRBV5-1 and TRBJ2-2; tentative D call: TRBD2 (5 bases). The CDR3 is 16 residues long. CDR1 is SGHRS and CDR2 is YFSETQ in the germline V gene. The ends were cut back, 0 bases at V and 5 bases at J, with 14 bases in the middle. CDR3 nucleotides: TGCGCCAGCAGCTTGGGAGGGAGACTCTTGACCGGGGAGCTGTTTTTT. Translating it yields CASSLGGRLLTGELFF.

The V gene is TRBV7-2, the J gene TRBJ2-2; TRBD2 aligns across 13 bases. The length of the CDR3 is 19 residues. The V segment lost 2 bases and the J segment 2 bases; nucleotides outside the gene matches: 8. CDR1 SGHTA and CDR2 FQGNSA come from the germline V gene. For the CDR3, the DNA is TGTGCCAGCAGCTTAAGGGGACTAGCGGGACTCCGTAACACCGGGGAGCTGTTTTTT. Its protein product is CASSLRGLAGLRNTGELFF.

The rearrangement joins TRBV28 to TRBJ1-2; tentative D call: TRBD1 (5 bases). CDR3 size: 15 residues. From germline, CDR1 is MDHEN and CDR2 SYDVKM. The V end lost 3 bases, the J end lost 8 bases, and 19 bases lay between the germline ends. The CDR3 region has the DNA TGTGCCAGCAGTTTTCTAGACAGATCAAATATGGGCTACACCTTC. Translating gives CASSFLDRSNMGYTF.

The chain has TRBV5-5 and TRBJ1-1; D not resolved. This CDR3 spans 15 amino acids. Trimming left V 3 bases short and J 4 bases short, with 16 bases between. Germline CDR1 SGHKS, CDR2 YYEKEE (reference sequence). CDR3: CASSSQVSPGTEAFF. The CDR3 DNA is TGTGCCAGCAGCTCTCAAGTTTCCCCGGGCACTGAAGCTTTCTTT.

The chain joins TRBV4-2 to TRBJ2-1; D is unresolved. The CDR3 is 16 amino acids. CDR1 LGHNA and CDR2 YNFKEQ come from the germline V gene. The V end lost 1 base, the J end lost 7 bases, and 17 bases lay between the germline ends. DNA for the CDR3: TGTGCCAGCAGCCAAGTGAATATGCGGACGGAGAATGAGCAGTTCTTC. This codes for CASSQVNMRTENEQFF.

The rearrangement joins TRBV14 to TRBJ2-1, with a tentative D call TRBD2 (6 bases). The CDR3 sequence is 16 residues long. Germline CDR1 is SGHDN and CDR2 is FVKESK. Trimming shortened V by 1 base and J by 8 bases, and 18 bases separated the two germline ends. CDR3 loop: CASSQVPGTWGHEQFF. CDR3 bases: TGTGCCAGCAGCCAAGTTCCCGGGACTTGGGGCCATGAGCAGTTCTTC.

In DNA form, the CDR3 reads TGTGCCAGCAGCCAAGGGTGGGGAAGAGTGAACACTGAAGCTTTCTTT. It is translated as CASSQGWGRVNTEAFF. The J gene is TRBJ1-1, the V gene TRBV3-1 (or the pseudogene TRBV3-2); unclear D gene. Germline-derived CDR1 and CDR2 are LGHDT and YNNKEL (reference sequence). V gave up 1 base and J gave up 0 bases, with 12 bases separating them. CDR3 length: 16 amino acids.

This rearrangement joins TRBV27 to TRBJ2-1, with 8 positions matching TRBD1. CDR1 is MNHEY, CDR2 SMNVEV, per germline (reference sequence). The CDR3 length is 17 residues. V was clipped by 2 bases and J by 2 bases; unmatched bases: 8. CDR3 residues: CASSLRPDRAPYNEQFF. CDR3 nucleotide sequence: TGTGCCAGCAGTTTACGTCCGGACAGGGCCCCCTACAATGAGCAGTTCTTC.

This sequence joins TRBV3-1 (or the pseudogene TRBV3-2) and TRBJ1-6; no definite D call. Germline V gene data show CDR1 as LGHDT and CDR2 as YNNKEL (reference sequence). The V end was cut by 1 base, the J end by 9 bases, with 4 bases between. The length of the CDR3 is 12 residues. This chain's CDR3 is CASSQVGSPLHF. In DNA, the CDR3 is TGTGCCAGCAGCCAAGTTGGTTCACCCCTCCACTTT.

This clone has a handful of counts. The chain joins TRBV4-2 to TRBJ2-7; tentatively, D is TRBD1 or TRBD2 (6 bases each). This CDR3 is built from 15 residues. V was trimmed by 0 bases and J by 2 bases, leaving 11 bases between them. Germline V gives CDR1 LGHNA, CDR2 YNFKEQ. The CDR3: CASSQEPGAAYEQYF. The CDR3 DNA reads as TGTGCCAGCAGCCAAGAGCCGGGGGCCGCCTACGAGCAGTACTTC.

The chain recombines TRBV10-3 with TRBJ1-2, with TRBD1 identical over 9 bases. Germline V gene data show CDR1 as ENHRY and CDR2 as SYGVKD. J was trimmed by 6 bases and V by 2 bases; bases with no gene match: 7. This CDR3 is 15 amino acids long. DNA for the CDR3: TGTGCCATCAGTGAGCAGATCGGGACAGGGCATGGCTACACCTTC. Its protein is CAISEQIGTGHGYTF.